Below, 29 T cell receptor beta chains from the same sample are listed, as sequenced in a study of metastatic and nonmetastatic thyroid tumors. Patients underwent thyroid surgery, and none had received any treatment before it. MiXCR reprocessed the PCR reads for TCRdb. The sample holds 15,000 to 20,000 clones; under 35% are singletons and the top ten take 15% to 18%. The sequenced sample was tumor tissue. These TCRs come from a female donor with papillary thyroid cancer or a benign thyroid nodule (not recorded which). Some clones in this sample may be carry-over from other donors' samples.

This clone was seen ten or more times. With a much larger clone just one base away, this may be a read error. Because the CDR3 is missing its conserved closing phenylalanine or tryptophan, this is likely a read error. V and J are TRBV7-2 and TRBJ2-7; a possible D gene is TRBD1 (6 bases). Germline CDR1 and CDR2: SGHTA and FQGNSA. The length of the CDR3 is 11 residues. The V gene lost 8 bases and the J gene lost 6 bases, with 11 bases spanning the gap. The CDR3 DNA reads TGTGCCAGCTTGGGGGCGGGCGAGCAGTACTCC. Encoded protein: CASLGAGEQYS.

This clone has a count of ten or more. This chain links TRBV20-1 with TRBJ2-3, with D perhaps TRBD1 or TRBD2 (5 bases each). The CDR3 is made up of 14 amino acids. Germline values: CDR1 DFQATT, CDR2 SNEGSKA (reference sequence). V dropped 5 bases and J dropped 7 bases, with 19 bases sitting between them. For the CDR3, the DNA is TGCAGTGCTGGGTTGCGGAGTTGGGGGTATACGCAGTATTTT. Amino acids: CSAGLRSWGYTQYF.

About this clone: The CDR3 does not close with the conserved phenylalanine or tryptophan, likely indicating a read error. Because the CDR3's place on the DNA is in doubt, the DNA is left out and the CDR3 is given as listed by TCRdb. The chain uses TRBV7-2 and TRBJ2-1; TRBD2, the table's D call, lacks a check against the DNA. The CDR3 length is 12 residues, termini included. CDR1 is SGHTA, CDR2 FQGNSA, per germline. Here the CDR3 reads CASSPTSVPVLL.

The table lists this clone with many counts. The chain is built from TRBV20-1 and TRBJ1-2; TRBD1 might be the D (5 bases). Germline V gives CDR1 DFQATT, CDR2 SNEGSKA (reference sequence). The CDR3 covers 15 residues. Between the trimmed V and J ends, which lost 3 bases and 6 bases, there was a span of 20 bases. The CDR3 is CSASLLGALNHGYTF. The DNA for the CDR3 is TGCAGTGCTAGCCTTCTAGGGGCCCTAAACCATGGCTACACCTTC.

The chain has TRBV27 and TRBJ1-1, with 9 bases identical to TRBD1. CDR1 and CDR2 (germline): MNHEY, SMNVEV (reference sequence). V shed 7 bases and J 7 bases; nucleotides not matched to a gene: 7. The CDR3 consists of 13 residues. The CDR3 DNA reads TGTGCCAGCATTCCTTCGGGACAGGGTGAAGCTTTCTTT. It translates to CASIPSGQGEAFF.

A word on this clone: A read error may be the cause here, since a much bigger clone is one base away. This rearrangement joins TRBV7-3 to TRBJ2-1, with D uncertain. Germline loops: CDR1 SGHTA, CDR2 FQGTGA. The CDR3 length is 12 residues. Trimming took off 3 bases at V and 6 bases at J, with 6 bases between the two ends. The CDR3 region has the DNA TGTGCCAGCAGCTTTAACGGCAATGAGCAGTTCTTC. It codes for CASSFNGNEQFF. Complete variable domain (other parts from reference TRBV7-3 and TRBJ2-1): GAGVSQTPSNKVTEKGKYVELRCDPISGHTALYWYRQSLGQGPEFLIYFQGTGAADDSGLPNDRFFAVRPEGSVSTLKIQRTERGDSAVYLCASSFNGNEQFFGPGTRLTVL.

By proportion, this clone is medium-sized. The chain carries TRBV28 and TRBJ1-1; 9 bases are a match to TRBD1. This CDR3 contains 14 residues. CDR1 is MDHEN, CDR2 SYDVKM, per germline. Trimming removed 5 bases from V and 8 bases from J; junction bases left unmatched: 9. CDR3 loop: CASSRGQGFREAFF. Here the CDR3 DNA reads TGTGCCAGCAGTAGAGGACAGGGGTTTCGGGAAGCTTTCTTT. The entire variable domain, with the rest obtained from reference TRBV28 and TRBJ1-1, is as follows: DVKVTQSSRYLVKRTGEKVFLECVQDMDHENMFWYRQDPGLGLRLIYFSYDVKMKEKGDIPEGYSVSREKKERFSLILESASTNQTSMYLCASSRGQGFREAFFGQGTRLTVV.

This clone was detected ten times or more. This chain uses TRBV28 with TRBJ2-5; 10 bases agree with TRBD2. The CDR3 extends over 14 amino acids. The V segment lost 5 bases and the J segment 4 bases; nucleotides outside the gene matches: 4. The germline CDR1 and CDR2 sequences are MDHEN and SYDVKM. DNA for the CDR3: TGTGCCAGCAGTCCCCTAGCGGGAGTAGAGACCCAGTACTTC. This sequence encodes CASSPLAGVETQYF.

Within the sample, this clone is medium-sized. The rearrangement uses TRBV19 and TRBJ1-2; weak D call: TRBD1 (6 bases). The CDR3 covers 14 residues. V was clipped by 7 bases and J by 5 bases, with 17 bases between them. The germline gives CDR1 LNHDA, CDR2 SQIVND (reference sequence). CDR3 region: CASKSEGGSYGYTF. Here the CDR3 DNA reads TGTGCCAGTAAGAGTGAGGGGGGATCATATGGCTACACCTTC.

This clone rates as medium-sized (0.01 to 0.1%). The chain recombines TRBV6-2 or TRBV6-3 with TRBJ2-1, with D tentatively TRBD2 (7 bases). Looked up from germline, CDR1 is MNHEY and CDR2 is SVGEGT. CDR3 length: 16 residues. Trimming shortened V by 4 bases and J by 8 bases, and 21 bases separated the two germline ends. CDR3 sequence: CASSSPTSARGDEQFF. Written as DNA, the CDR3 is TGTGCCAGCAGTTCCCCAACTAGCGCAAGGGGGGATGAGCAGTTCTTC.

This sequence joins TRBV5-5 and TRBJ2-3; D gene uncertain. The CDR3 runs to 14 residues. V lost 0 bases to trimming and J lost 0 bases, with 5 bases between them. Germline CDR1 is SGHKS and CDR2 is YYEKEE (reference sequence). The chain's CDR3 is CASSLVISTDTQYF. The CDR3 bases are TGTGCCAGCAGCTTGGTGATTAGCACAGATACGCAGTATTTT.

The table lists this clone with many counts. The chain couples TRBV11-2 to TRBJ2-7; 8 nucleotides agree with TRBD2. CDR3 length: 16 residues. CDR1 is SGHAT, CDR2 FQNNGV, per germline. The trim removed 1 base at V and 3 bases at J, leaving 8 bases unmatched. This chain's CDR3 is CASSLGGGSGSYEQYF. In nucleotides, the CDR3 is TGTGCCAGCAGCTTAGGTGGAGGAAGCGGGAGCTACGAGCAGTACTTC.

Sample share makes this clone medium-sized. The chain uses TRBV12-3 or TRBV12-4 and TRBJ1-2; D is perhaps TRBD1 (6 bases). CDR3 size: 14 residues. V was shortened by 6 bases and J by 7 bases, with 18 bases between the two germline ends. The CDR3 nucleotides are TGTGCCAGCAGCTCCCGAAGGGGGGTTGGTGGCTACACCTTC. This sequence encodes CASSSRRGVGGYTF.

This clone appeared a few times. The CDR3, as DNA: TGTGCCAGCAGTTATGACAGGGCCGGGAGGGGCTACACCTTC. This translates into CASSYDRAGRGYTF. V usage is TRBV6-5 and J usage is TRBJ1-2; 7 bases agree with TRBD1. The CDR3 extends over 14 amino acids. After removal of 3 bases from V and 8 bases from J, the junction contained 9 bases not matched to a gene. Germline CDR1 and CDR2: MNHEY and SVGAGI.

In DNA, the CDR3 is TGCAGTGCTAGACACCTCAGGGGGCGTTTCTACGAGCAGTACTTC. It specifies CSARHLRGRFYEQYF. The chain couples TRBV20-1 to TRBJ2-7, with 8 bases that match TRBD1. Germline V lookup: CDR1 DFQATT, CDR2 SNEGSKA (reference sequence). Losses at the gene ends were 2 bases for V and 3 bases for J; bases not matched to a gene: 9. CDR3 length: 15 residues.

The gene calls are TRBV6-1 and TRBJ2-1, with 7 bases that match TRBD1. With V trimmed by 5 bases and J by 5 bases, 6 bases remained unmatched. The CDR3 loop spans 14 amino acids. Germline values: CDR1 MNHNS, CDR2 SASEGT. CDR3 in DNA: TGTGCCAGCAGTCCCCGACAGGGCCACAATGAGCAGTTCTTC. Its protein product is CASSPRQGHNEQFF.

V and J are TRBV11-2 and TRBJ1-1, with D tentatively TRBD1 (5 bases). Germline V gene data show CDR1 as SGHAT and CDR2 as FQNNGV. Trimming took off 5 bases at V and 0 bases at J, with 13 bases between the two ends. The CDR3 spans 15 residues. CDR3 residues: CASSSITGLNTEAFF. For the CDR3, the DNA is TGTGCCAGCAGCAGTATTACAGGATTGAACACTGAAGCTTTCTTT. The variable domain in full, with the rest retrieved from reference TRBV11-2 and TRBJ1-1, is EAGVAQSPRYKIIEKRQSVAFWCNPISGHATLYWYQQILGQGPKLLIQFQNNGVVDDSQLPKDRFSAERLKGVDSTLKIQPAKLEDSAVYLCASSSITGLNTEAFFGQGTRLTVV.

This clone was detected a few times. This chain connects TRBV19 to TRBJ2-7; maybe TRBD1 (5 bases). This CDR3 is 13 amino acids long. Germline lookup yields CDR1 LNHDA and CDR2 SQIVND (reference sequence). V was clipped by 6 bases and J by 0 bases, with 9 bases between them. CDR3 sequence reads: CASSRQNSYEQYF. In DNA, the CDR3 is TGTGCCAGTAGCCGACAGAACTCCTACGAGCAGTACTTC.

This clone was counted between two and nine times. This sequence joins TRBV27 and TRBJ2-3, with 10 bases identical to TRBD1. The germline CDR1 and CDR2 sequences are MNHEY and SMNVEV (reference sequence). CDR3 length: 16 residues. With V trimmed by 2 bases and J by 3 bases, 5 bases remained unmatched. This CDR3 reads CASSLVDRGGTDTQYF. The CDR3 DNA follows: TGTGCCAGCAGTTTAGTGGACAGGGGGGGTACAGATACGCAGTATTTT.

As concerns this clone: A read error may account for a junction end that differs from germline. The chain joins TRBV30 to TRBJ1-2, with D perhaps matching TRBD1 (5 bases). Germline-derived CDR1 and CDR2 are GTSNPN and SVGIG (reference sequence). The CDR3 runs to 12 residues. The DNA for the CDR3 is TGTGCCTGGAGTGTTTCACTGCGGGGCCTAATTTTC. Protein product: CAWSVSLRGLIF.

The V and J genes are TRBV11-2 and TRBJ2-1, with a tentative D call TRBD2 (6 bases). CDR3 length: 16 residues. Trimming pared 7 bases from V and 8 bases from J, leaving 24 bases between. The V gene's germline CDR1 is SGHAT and CDR2 FQNNGV. The CDR3 sequence: CASTPGRRDDLHEQFF. DNA for the CDR3: TGTGCCAGCACCCCGGGGAGGCGGGATGATCTCCATGAGCAGTTCTTC. Full variable domain (remainder filled in from reference TRBV11-2 and TRBJ2-1): EAGVAQSPRYKIIEKRQSVAFWCNPISGHATLYWYQQILGQGPKLLIQFQNNGVVDDSQLPKDRFSAERLKGVDSTLKIQPAKLEDSAVYLCASTPGRRDDLHEQFFGPGTRLTVL.

This clone showed up many times. A single base separates this from a much larger clone, so it may be a read error. This sequence joins TRBV6-4 and TRBJ1-2; D unclear. CDR1 and CDR2 (germline): MRHNA, SNTAGT. The CDR3 totals 13 residues. The CDR3 is CAGSLGPGYGYTF. The CDR3, as DNA: TGTGCCGGCAGTCTCGGGCCTGGCTATGGCTACACCTTC.

This clone came up many times. For the CDR3, the DNA is TGTGCCAGCTCACCTACCGGGACAGGGTCTTCGGGGCAGTACTTC. Residues: CASSPTGTGSSGQYF. This chain links TRBV18 with TRBJ2-7; TRBD1 matches at 9 bases. This CDR3 has 15 amino acids. Germline CDR1 KGHSH, CDR2 LQKENI. Trimming removed 3 bases from V and 9 bases from J; junction bases left unmatched: 12.

This clone was detected ten times or more. V gene TRBV29-1 combines with J gene TRBJ2-1; D not certain. Per germline, CDR1 SQVTM and CDR2 ANQGSEA. This CDR3 spans 14 amino acids. The V and J ends lost 6 bases and 0 bases respectively, with 12 bases between them. The chain's CDR3 is CSVLRHSSYNEQFF. In DNA form, the CDR3 reads TGCAGCGTCCTGCGGCATAGCTCCTACAATGAGCAGTTCTTC.

This clone appeared a few times. The rearrangement uses TRBV6-1 and TRBJ1-1; D is undetermined. Trimming left V 8 bases short and J 3 bases short, with 16 bases between. The CDR3 sequence is 14 residues long. Looked up from germline, CDR1 is MNHNS and CDR2 is SASEGT. The CDR3, as DNA: TGTGCCAGCGGGGAAAGACCCGGGCACACTGAAGCTTTCTTT. This gives the protein CASGERPGHTEAFF.

With regard to this clone: A much larger clone differs by one base, so this may be a read error. The chain is built from TRBV20-1 and TRBJ2-5, with a tentative D call TRBD2 (5 bases). The V end was cut by 6 bases, the J end by 1 base, with 18 bases between. Germline V gene lookup returns CDR1 DFQATT and CDR2 SNEGSKA (reference sequence). The CDR3 totals 15 residues. The CDR3 sequence: CSARPGSRGQETQYF. The DNA of the CDR3 is TGCAGTGCCAGGCCGGGGAGCAGAGGCCAAGAGACCCAGTACTTC.

In DNA, the CDR3 is TGCAGTGCCCCTTCGACAGGGGCTATCACAGATACGCAGTATTTT. Translated, it gives CSAPSTGAITDTQYF. This chain joins TRBV20-1 and TRBJ2-3, with 8 bases aligning to TRBD1. CDR3 size: 15 residues. Trimming removed 6 bases from V and 2 bases from J; junction bases left unmatched: 10. Germline V lookup: CDR1 DFQATT, CDR2 SNEGSKA (reference sequence).

V and J are TRBV6-1 and TRBJ1-1, with D perhaps matching TRBD1 (5 bases). Trimming shortened V by 6 bases and J by 8 bases, and 13 bases separated the two germline ends. The CDR3 consists of 12 residues. Looked up from germline, CDR1 is MNHNS and CDR2 is SASEGT. CDR3 protein: CASRGQGKEAFF. The CDR3 DNA reads as TGTGCCAGCAGGGGGCAGGGAAAAGAAGCTTTCTTT.

Worth noting for this clone: The CDR3 carries no conserved terminal phenylalanine or tryptophan, so it likely arises from a read error. The chain links TRBV6-1 to TRBJ2-7; D could derive from TRBD1 or TRBD2 (5 bases each). From germline, CDR1 is MNHNS and CDR2 SASEGT. The CDR3 has 15 residues. The CDR3 loop reads CDSSAPRDRSYEQYL. In nucleotides, the CDR3 is TGTGACAGCAGTGCACCCCGGGACCGCTCCTACGAGCAGTACTTA.